Here is one T cell receptor beta chain with its context. Its antigen is not identified. Within the sample, other DNA sequences also encode this same CDR3. This sample is part of a study of cytomegalovirus exposure and HLA in healthy donors. Study in general: Within the Caucasian-associated ancestry cluster were roughly 82% of the roughly 400 genotyped donors. Findings and limits, study-wide: When a later analysis compared HLA-associated TCR beta chains with equally common others, the HLA-associated chains turned out to be more clonally expanded and to have lower generation probabilities.

This CDR3 is built from 15 residues. V shed 0 bases and J 0 bases; nucleotides not matched to a gene: 3. The germline CDR1 and CDR2 sequences are GTSNPN and SVGIG (reference sequence). Vbeta (60) and Jbeta (13) primers were used in the PCR. Sequencing used immunoSEQ multiplex PCR; TCRdb keeps in-frame clones, though not all of them. The data contain fewer than 70,000 clones, about 70% of them singletons. Sequencing was done on a sample of PBMCs. This TCR was recovered from a woman in her twenties or thirties in good health and CMV-seronegative. The chain couples TRBV30 to TRBJ2-3; 7 bases are a match to TRBD2. In DNA form, the CDR3 reads TGTGCCTGGAGTGTAGCGGGAACAAGCACAGATACGCAGTATTTT. Translation gives CAWSVAGTSTDTQYF. The complete variable domain, with remaining parts taken from reference TRBV30 and TRBJ2-3, reads SQTIHQWPATLVQPVGSPLSLECTVEGTSNPNLYWYRQAAGRGLQLLFYSVGIGQISSEVPQNLSASRPQDRQFILSSKKLLLSDSGFYLCAWSVAGTSTDTQYFGPGTRLTVL.